This TCR beta chain was identified in a study of radiation and T cells in renal cell carcinoma. Points from the study as a whole: Dominant CDR3 motifs were more common in irradiated tumors than controls. Tumor samples were small regions of approximately 0.9 g.

Treatment defined: 15 Gy SBRT to primary tumor, nephrectomy 4 weeks later. The patient's renal cell carcinoma had clear cell pathology. Measured with immunoSEQ multiplex PCR; TCRdb has only the in-frame clones, and not every one. The repertoire has around 13,000 clones, roughly a third of them found once; the top ten carry roughly 15%. Germline CDR1 is SQVTM and CDR2 is ANQGSEA. This CDR3 is 13 amino acids long. Unmatched junction bases numbered 5, after V lost 3 bases and J lost 4 bases. Worth noting for this clone: Antigen specificity is unknown.

The chain couples TRBV29-1 to TRBJ2-5, with 7 bases identical to TRBD1. The sample was tumor tissue, taken from a patient whose treatment included radiotherapy and nephrectomy. The TCR sequence derives from a man aged 55-75 years with renal cell carcinoma. The CDR3 region is CSVEETGSETQYF. The CDR3 DNA follows: TGCAGCGTTGAGGAGACAGGGTCAGAGACCCAGTACTTC.